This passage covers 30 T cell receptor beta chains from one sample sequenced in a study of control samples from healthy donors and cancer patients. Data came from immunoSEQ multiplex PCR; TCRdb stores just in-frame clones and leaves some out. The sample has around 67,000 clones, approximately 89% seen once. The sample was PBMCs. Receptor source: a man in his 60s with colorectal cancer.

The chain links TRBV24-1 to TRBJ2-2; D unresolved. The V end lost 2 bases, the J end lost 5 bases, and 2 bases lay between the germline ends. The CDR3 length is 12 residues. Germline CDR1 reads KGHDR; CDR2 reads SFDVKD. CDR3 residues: CATSDYTGELFF. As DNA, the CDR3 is TGTGCCACCAGTGATTATACCGGGGAGCTGTTTTTT.

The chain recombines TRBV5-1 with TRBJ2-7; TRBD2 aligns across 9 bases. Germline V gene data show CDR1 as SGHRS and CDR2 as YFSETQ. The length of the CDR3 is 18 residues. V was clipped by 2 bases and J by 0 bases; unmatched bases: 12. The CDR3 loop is CASSFTRGGAGGSYEQYF. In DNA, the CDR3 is TGCGCCAGCAGCTTCACTCGCGGGGGGGCCGGGGGCTCCTACGAGCAGTACTTC.

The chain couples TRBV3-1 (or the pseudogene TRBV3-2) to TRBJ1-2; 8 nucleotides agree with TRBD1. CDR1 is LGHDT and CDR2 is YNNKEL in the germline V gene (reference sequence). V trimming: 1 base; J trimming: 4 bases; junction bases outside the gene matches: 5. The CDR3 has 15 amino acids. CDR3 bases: TGTGCCAGCAGCCAAGGGCCAGGGGGCATCTATGGCTACACCTTC. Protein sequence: CASSQGPGGIYGYTF.

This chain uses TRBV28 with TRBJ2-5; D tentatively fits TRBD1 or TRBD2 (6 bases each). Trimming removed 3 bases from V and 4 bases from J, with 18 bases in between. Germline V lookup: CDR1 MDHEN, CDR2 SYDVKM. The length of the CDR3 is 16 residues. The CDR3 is CASSFGGQGTAETQYF. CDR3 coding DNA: TGTGCCAGCAGTTTTGGGGGGCAAGGGACTGCAGAGACCCAGTACTTC.

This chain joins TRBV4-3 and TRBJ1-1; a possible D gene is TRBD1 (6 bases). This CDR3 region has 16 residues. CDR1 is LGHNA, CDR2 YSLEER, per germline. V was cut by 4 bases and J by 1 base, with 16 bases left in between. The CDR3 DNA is TGCGCCAGCAGCCCCAGCCCGACAGGATCGAACACTGAAGCTTTCTTT. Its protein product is CASSPSPTGSNTEAFF.

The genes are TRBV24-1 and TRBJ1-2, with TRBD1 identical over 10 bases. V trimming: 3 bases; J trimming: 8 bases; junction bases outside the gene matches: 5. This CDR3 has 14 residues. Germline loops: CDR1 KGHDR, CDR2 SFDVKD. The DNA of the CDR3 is TGTGCCACCAGTGATCCCGGGACAGGGGAAGGCTACACCTTC. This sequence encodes CATSDPGTGEGYTF.

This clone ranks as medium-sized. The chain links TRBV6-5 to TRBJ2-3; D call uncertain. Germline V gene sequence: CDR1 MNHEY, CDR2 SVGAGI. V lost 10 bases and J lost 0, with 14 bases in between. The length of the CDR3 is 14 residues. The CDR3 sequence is CAIRLSSSTDTQYF. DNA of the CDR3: TGTGCCATCCGTTTATCTTCCAGCACAGATACGCAGTATTTT.

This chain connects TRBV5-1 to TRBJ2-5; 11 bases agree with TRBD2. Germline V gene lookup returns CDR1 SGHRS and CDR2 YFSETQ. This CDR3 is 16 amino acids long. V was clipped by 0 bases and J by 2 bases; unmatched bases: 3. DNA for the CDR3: TGCGCCAGCAGCTTGGTAGTAGCGGGGGGGCAAGAGACCCAGTACTTC. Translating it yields CASSLVVAGGQETQYF.

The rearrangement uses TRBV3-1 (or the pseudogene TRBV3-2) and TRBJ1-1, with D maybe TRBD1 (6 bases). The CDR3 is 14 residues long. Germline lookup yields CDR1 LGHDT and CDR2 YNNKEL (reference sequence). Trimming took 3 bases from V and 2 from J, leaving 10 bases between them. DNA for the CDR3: TGTGCCAGCAGCCAGGGACACTTCAACACTGAAGCTTTCTTT. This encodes CASSQGHFNTEAFF.

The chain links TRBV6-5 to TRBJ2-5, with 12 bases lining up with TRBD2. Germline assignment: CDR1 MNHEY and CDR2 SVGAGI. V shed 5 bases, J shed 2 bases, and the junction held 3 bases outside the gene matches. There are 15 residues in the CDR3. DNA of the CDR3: TGTGCCAGCAGTACCGGACTAGCGGGACAAGAGACCCAGTACTTC. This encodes CASSTGLAGQETQYF.

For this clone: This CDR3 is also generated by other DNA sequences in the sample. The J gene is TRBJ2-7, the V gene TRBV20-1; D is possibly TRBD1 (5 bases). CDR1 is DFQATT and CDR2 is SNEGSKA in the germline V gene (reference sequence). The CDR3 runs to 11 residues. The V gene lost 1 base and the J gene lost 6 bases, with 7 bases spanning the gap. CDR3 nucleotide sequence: TGCAGTGCTAGAGGGGGCGGCGAGCAGTACTTC. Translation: CSARGGGEQYF.

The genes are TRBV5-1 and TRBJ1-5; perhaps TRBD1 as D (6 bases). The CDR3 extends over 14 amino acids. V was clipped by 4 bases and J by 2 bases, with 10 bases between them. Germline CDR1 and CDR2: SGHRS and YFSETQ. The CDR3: CASSLDSRNQPQHF. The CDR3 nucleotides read TGCGCCAGCAGCCTGGACAGTCGCAATCAGCCCCAGCATTTT. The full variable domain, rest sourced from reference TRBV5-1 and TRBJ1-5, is KAGVTQTPRYLIKTRGQQVTLSCSPISGHRSVSWYQQTPGQGLQFLFEYFSETQRNKGNFPGRFSGRQFSNSRSEMNVSTLELGDSALYLCASSLDSRNQPQHFGDGTRLSIL.

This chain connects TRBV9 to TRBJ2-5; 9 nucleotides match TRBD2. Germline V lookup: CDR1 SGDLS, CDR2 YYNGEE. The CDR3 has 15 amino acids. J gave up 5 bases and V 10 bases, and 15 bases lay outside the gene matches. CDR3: CARTSRGGAGETQYF. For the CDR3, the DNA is TGTGCCCGCACCTCGCGGGGGGGGGCAGGGGAGACCCAGTACTTC.

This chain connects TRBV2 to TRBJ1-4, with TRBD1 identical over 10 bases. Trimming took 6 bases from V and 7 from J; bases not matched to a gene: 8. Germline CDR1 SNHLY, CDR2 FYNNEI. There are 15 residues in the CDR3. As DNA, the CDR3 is TGTGCCAGCAGCCCCGGACAGGGGGGTGGTGAAAAACTGTTTTTT. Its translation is CASSPGQGGGEKLFF.

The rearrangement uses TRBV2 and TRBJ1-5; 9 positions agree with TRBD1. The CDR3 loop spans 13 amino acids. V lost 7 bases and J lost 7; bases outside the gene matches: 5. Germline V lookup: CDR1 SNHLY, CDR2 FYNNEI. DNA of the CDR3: TGTGCCAGCATGGGACAGGGAGAGCAGCCCCAGCATTTT. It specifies CASMGQGEQPQHF.

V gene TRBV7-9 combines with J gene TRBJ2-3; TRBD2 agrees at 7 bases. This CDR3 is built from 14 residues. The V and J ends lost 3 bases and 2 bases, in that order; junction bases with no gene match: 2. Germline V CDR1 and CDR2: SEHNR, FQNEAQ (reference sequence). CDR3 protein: CASSFGGITDTQYF. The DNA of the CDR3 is TGTGCCAGCAGCTTCGGGGGGATCACAGATACGCAGTATTTT. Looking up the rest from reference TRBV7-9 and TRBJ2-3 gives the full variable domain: DTGVSQNPRHKITKRGQNVTFRCDPISEHNRLYWYRQTLGQGPEFLTYFQNEAQLEKSRLLSDRFSAERPKGSFSTLEIQRTEQGDSAMYLCASSFGGITDTQYFGPGTRLTVL.

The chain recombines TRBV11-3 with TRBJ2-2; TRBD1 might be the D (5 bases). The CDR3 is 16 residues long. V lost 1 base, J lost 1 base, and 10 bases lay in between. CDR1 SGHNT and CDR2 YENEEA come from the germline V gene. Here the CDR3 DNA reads TGTGCCAGCAGCTTAGTATTAGGACAGAACACCGGGGAGCTGTTTTTT. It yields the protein CASSLVLGQNTGELFF.

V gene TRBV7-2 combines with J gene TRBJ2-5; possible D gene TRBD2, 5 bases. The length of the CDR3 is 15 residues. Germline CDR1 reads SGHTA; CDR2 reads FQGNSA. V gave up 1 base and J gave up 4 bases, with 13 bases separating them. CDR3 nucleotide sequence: TGTGCCAGCAGCTTAGAAGGAAGAGGGAGAGAGACCCAGTACTTC. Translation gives CASSLEGRGRETQYF.

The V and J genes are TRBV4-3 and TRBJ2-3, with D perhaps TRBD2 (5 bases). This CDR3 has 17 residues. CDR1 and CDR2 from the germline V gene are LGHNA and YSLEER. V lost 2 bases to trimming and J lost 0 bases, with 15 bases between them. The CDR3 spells CASSQRPDYSSTDTQYF. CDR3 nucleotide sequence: TGCGCCAGCAGCCAAAGACCAGACTACTCTAGCACAGATACGCAGTATTTT.

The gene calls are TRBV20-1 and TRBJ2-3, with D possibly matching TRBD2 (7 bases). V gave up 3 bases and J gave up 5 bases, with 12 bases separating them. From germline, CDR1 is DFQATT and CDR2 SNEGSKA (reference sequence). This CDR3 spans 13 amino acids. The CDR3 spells CSASTGRGDTQYF. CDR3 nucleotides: TGCAGTGCTAGTACAGGGAGGGGAGATACGCAGTATTTT.

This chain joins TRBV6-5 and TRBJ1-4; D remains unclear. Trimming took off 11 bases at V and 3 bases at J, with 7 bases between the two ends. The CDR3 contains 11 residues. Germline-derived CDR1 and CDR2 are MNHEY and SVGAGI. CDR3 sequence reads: CAAQSNEKLFF. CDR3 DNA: TGTGCCGCCCAGTCTAATGAAAAACTGTTTTTT.

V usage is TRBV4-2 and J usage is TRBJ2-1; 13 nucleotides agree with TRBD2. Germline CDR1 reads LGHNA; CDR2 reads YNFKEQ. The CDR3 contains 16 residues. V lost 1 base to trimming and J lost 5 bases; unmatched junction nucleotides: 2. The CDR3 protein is CASSQAGTSGNNEQFF. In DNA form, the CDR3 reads TGTGCCAGCAGCCAAGCGGGGACTAGCGGGAACAATGAGCAGTTCTTC.

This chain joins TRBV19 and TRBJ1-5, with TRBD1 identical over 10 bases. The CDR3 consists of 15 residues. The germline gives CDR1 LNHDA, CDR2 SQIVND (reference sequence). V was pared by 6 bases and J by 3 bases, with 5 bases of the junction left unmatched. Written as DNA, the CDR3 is TGTGCCAGTAGCTTGACAGGGGGCGTCAATCAGCCCCAGCATTTT. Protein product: CASSLTGGVNQPQHF.

CDR3 coding DNA: TGTGCCAGCAGCTTATCAGAGACAGGGGCGAACACTGAAGCTTTCTTT. This sequence encodes CASSLSETGANTEAFF. The rearrangement joins TRBV7-9 to TRBJ1-1; TRBD1 agrees at 8 bases. CDR1 is SEHNR and CDR2 is FQNEAQ in the germline V gene (reference sequence). The CDR3 has 16 amino acids. The ends lost 2 bases at V and 1 base at J; junction bases unmatched: 6.

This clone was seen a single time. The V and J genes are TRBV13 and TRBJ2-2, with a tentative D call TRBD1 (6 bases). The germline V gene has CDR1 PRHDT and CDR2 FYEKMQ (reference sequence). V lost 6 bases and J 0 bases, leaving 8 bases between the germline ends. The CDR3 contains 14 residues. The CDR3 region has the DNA TGTGCCAGCAGACAGGGTTCGAACACCGGGGAGCTGTTTTTT. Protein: CASRQGSNTGELFF.

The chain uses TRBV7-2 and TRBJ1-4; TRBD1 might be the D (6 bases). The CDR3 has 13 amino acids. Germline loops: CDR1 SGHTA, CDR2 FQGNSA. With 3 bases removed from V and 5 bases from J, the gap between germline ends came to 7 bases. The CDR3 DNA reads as TGTGCCAGCAGCTTCGGACAGAATGAAAAACTGTTTTTT. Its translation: CASSFGQNEKLFF.

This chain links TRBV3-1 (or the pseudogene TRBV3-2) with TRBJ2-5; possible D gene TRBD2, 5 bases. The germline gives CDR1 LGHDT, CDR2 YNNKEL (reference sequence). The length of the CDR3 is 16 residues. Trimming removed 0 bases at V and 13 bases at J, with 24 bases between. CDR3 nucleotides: TGTGCCAGCAGCCAAGATGCGGGTTTTTGGCATTCGGATGGGTACTTC. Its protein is CASSQDAGFWHSDGYF.

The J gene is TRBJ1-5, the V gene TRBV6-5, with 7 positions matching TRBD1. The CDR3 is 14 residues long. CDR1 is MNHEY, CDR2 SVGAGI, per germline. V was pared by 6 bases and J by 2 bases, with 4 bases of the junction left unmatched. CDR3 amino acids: CASSRQGRNQPQHF. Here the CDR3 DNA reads TGTGCCAGCAGCCGACAGGGACGCAATCAGCCCCAGCATTTT.

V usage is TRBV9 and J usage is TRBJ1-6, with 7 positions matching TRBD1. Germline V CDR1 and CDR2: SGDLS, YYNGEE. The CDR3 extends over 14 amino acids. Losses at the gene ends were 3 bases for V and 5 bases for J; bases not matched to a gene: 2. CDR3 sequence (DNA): TGTGCCAGCAGCGGGGACAGTAATAATTCACCCCTCCACTTT. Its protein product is CASSGDSNNSPLHF.

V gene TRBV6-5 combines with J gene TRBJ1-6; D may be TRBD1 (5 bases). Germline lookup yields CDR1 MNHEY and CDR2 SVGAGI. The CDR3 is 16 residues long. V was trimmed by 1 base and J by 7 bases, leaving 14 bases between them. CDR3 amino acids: CASSYYSGTENSPLHF. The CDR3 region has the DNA TGTGCCAGCAGTTACTACTCCGGGACGGAGAATTCACCCCTCCACTTT.